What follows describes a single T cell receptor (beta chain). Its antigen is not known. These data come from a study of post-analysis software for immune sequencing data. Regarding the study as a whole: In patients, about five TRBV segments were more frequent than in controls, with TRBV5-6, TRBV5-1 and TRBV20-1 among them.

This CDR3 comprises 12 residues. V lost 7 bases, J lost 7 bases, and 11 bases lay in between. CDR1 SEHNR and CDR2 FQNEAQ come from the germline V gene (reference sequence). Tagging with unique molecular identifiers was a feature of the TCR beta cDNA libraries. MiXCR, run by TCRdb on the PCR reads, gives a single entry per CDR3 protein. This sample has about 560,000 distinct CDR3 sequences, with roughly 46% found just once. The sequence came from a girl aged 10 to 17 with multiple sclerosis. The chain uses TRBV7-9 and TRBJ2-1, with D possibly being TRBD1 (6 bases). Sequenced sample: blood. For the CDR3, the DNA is TGTGCCAGCATGTGGGGGCTAAATGAGCAGTTCTTC. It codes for CASMWGLNEQFF.